This TCR beta chain originates from a study of blood T cell repertoires in COVID-19. Study-level information: COVID-19 samples collected from the United States, Italy and Spain covered acute and convalescent phases. T cells, B-cell-depleted T cells, or PBMCs supplied cDNA or gDNA.

Germline V gene data show CDR1 as MDHEN and CDR2 as SYDVKM. Losses at the gene ends were 5 bases for V and 7 bases for J; bases not matched to a gene: 9. CDR3 length: 14 residues. Per the original methods: Cell counts per sample came from amplifying reference gene primers. This table comes from immunoSEQ multiplex PCR, and its TCRdb copy is limited to in-frame clones, with some not included. Clone size and V and J calls were adopted from that table, with D and trimming inferred from the DNA. The table has around 300,000 clones, around 85% seen once; the top ten hold about 2.2%. This rearrangement joins TRBV28 to TRBJ2-3, with 7 positions matching TRBD2. The sample taken for sequencing was peripheral blood. This clonotype originated in a woman younger than 45 who had recovered from COVID-19. The CDR3 sequence is CASSQPGGGNTQYF. The DNA of the CDR3 is TGTGCCAGCAGTCAACCGGGGGGAGGGAATACGCAGTATTTT.